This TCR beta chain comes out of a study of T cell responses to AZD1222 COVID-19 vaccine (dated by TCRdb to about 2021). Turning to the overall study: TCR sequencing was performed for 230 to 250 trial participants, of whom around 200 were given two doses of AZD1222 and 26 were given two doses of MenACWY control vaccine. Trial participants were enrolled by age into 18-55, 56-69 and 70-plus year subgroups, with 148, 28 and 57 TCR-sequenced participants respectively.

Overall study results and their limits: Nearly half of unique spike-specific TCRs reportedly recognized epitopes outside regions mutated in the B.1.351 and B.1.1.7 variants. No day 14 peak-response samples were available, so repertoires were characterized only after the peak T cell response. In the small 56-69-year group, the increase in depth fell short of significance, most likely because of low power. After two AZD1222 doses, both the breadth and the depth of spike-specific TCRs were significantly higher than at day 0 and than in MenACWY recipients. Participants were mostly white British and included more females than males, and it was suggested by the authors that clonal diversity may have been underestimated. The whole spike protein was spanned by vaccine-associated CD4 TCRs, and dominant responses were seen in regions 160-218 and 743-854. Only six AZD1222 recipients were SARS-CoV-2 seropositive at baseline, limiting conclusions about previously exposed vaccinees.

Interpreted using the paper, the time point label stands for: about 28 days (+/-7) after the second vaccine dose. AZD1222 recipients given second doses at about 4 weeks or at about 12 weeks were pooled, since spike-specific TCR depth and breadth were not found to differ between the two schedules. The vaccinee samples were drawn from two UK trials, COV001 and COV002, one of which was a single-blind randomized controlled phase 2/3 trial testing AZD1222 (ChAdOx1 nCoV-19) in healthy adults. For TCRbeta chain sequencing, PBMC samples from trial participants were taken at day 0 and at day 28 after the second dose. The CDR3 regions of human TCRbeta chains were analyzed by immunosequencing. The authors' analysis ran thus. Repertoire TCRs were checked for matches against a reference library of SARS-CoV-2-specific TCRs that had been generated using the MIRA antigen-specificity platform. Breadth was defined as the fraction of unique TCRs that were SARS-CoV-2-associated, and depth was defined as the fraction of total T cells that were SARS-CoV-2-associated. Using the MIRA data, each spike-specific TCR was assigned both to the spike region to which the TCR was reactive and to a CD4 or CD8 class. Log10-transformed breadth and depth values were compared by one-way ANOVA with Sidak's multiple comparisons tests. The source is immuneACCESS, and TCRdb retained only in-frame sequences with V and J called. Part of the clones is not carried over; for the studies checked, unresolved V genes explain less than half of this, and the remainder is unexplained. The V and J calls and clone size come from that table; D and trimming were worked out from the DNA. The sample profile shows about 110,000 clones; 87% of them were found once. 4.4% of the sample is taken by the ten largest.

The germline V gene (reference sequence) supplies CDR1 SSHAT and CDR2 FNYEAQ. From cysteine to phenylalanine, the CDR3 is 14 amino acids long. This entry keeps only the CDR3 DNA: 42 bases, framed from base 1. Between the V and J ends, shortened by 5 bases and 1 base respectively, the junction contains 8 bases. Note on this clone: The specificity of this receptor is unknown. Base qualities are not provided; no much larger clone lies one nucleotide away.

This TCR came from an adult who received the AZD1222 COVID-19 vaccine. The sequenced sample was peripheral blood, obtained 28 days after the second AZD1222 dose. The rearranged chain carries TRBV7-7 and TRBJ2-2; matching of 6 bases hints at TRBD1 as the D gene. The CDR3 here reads CASSMGQNTGELFF. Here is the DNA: TGTGCCAGCAGCATGGGACAGAACACCGGGGAGCTGTTTTTT.